Given below is one T cell receptor (beta chain) in context. Its antigen is as yet unknown. Triplicate sorting captured roughly 300,000 cells each from every CD8+ T cell subset. Researchers prepared the TRB cDNA libraries using 5' RACE with UMI labels. TCRdb re-called the 5' RACE reads; one entry per CDR3 protein, DNA not given. The sample table includes approximately 96,000 distinct CDR3 sequences. The data originate from a study of CXCR3-negative and CXCR3-positive naive CD8 T cells. This CDR3 is 15 amino acids long. Germline V gene lookup returns CDR1 MNHEY and CDR2 SVGEGT. Study findings and constraints: Similar TRBV-TRBJ usage was seen in naive cells (both CXCR3-negative and CXCR3-positive), but memory cells differed. Greater hydrophobicity was found in TRB CDR3s of CXCR3-positive naive cells than of CXCR3-negative naive cells. Diversity was high in both naive subsets and much lower in memory cells. Once cells were cryopreserved, CXCR3 expression went down partly, and most assays used fresh PBMCs.

The sequence derives from a human donor in good health. Some clones in this sample may be carry-over from other donors' samples. V gene TRBV6-2 or TRBV6-3 combines with J gene TRBJ2-1; TCRdb names TRBD2, which stays unverified in the absence of DNA. The material sequenced was naive CXCR3+ CD8+ T cells from blood. Described subset: CD45RO-CCR7+CD27+CD95- naive CD8+ T cells expressing CXCR3 (TNR3+). The CDR3 region is CASSYSLAGGREQFF.